This T cell receptor beta chain was identified during a study of blood T cell repertoires in COVID-19. Per the germline V gene, CDR1 is KGHSH and CDR2 is LQKENI. V was clipped by 3 bases and J by 6 bases, with 6 bases between them. This CDR3 spans 12 amino acids. This table comes from immunoSEQ multiplex PCR, and its TCRdb copy is limited to in-frame clones, with some not included. The data hold about 170,000 clones, with 70% to 85% observed a single time. The chain links TRBV18 to TRBJ1-5; D is unclear. The sample consisted of PBMCs or T cells enriched from blood (not recorded which). This receptor was identified in a woman aged 70-85 years in a cohort exposed to, infected with or recovered from COVID-19 (not recorded which). The CDR3 region is CASSPVSQPQHF. The CDR3 region has the DNA TGTGCCAGCTCACCTGTCAGTCAGCCCCAGCATTTT.